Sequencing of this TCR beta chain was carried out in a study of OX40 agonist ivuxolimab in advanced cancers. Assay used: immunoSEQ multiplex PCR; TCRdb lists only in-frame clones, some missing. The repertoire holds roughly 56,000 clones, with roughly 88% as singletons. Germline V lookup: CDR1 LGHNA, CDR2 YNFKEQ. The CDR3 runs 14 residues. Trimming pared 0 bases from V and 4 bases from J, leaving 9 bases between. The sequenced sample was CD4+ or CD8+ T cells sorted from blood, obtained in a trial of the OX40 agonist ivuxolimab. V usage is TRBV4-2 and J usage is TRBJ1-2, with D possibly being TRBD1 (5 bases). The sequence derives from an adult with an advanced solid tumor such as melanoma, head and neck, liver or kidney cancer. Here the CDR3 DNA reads TGTGCCAGCAGCCAAGAGGAGGGGATCTATGGCTACACCTTC. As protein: CASSQEEGIYGYTF.